This T cell receptor (beta chain) was documented in a study of T cell clones after liver transplantation. The wider study: HCV positivity affected three of eight recipients; the rest lacked autoimmune or viral indications. Subjects received no induction therapy and standard immunosuppression until randomization at 12-24 months post-transplant. General observations from the study: Low donor cell numbers restricted donor-reactive repertoire measurement in two subjects.

As to this clone: Its antigen remains unidentified.

TCRdb keeps only in-frame clones here, not all; method: immunoSEQ multiplex PCR. The sample shows tens of thousands of clones, over 80% of them seen only once. Unstimulated PBMCs were sorted into CD3+CD4+ and CD3+CD8+ populations. The clonotype originates from a human patient who received a liver transplant. Some T cells may trace back to the graft donor. The sample here was CD4+ T cells from blood, taken approximately 3.5 years after liver transplant.

This CDR3 reads CASSQIRDRPYEQYF. The CDR3 DNA follows: TGTGCCAGCAGCCAAATTCGGGACAGACCCTACGAGCAGTACTTC. This chain uses TRBV7-2 with TRBJ2-7; TRBD1 agrees at 7 bases. The trim removed 5 bases at V and 2 bases at J, leaving 9 bases unmatched. Germline V gene lookup returns CDR1 SGHTA and CDR2 FQGNSA. CDR3 size: 15 residues.